This TCR beta chain was profiled in a study of HIV-infected patients and healthy controls. Trimming took 4 bases from V and 0 from J, leaving 10 bases between them. Looked up from germline, CDR1 is MDHEN and CDR2 is SYDVKM. The CDR3 runs 14 residues. Study conclusions and caveats: The diversity differences were not explained by slight age and sex differences between study cohorts.

Alpha and beta constant-region primers primed reverse transcription of around 500 ng RNA. Using multiplexing indices, alpha and beta chain libraries were generated apart by chain-specific third strand synthesis. TCRdb called the 5' RACE reads again in MiXCR, with one record for every CDR3 protein. Of around 19,000 distinct CDR3 sequences listed, approximately 9% were seen once; the top ten hold more than 2%. This clonotype was counted ten times or more. Its antigen remains unknown. All unsorted peripheral T cells were captured because whole blood was used without fractionation. The sample was blood. This clonotype was sampled from an adult in good health. The genes are TRBV28 and TRBJ2-7, with D perhaps TRBD1 (6 bases). CDR3 sequence reads: CASSSGHNSYEQYF. The CDR3 DNA follows: TGTGCCAGCAGTTCGGGACACAACTCCTACGAGCAGTACTTC.